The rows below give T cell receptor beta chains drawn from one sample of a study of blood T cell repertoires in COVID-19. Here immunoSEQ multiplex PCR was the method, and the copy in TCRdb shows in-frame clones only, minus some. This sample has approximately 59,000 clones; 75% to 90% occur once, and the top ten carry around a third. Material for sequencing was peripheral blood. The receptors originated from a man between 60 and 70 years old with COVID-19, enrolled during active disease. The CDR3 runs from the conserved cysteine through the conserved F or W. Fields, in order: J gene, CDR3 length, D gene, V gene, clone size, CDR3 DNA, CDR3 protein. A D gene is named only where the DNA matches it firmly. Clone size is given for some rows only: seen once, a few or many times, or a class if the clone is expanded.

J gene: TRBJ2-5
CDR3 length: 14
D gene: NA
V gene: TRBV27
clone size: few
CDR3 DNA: TGTGCCAGCAGTCGGACATTCCCACAAGAGACCCAGTACTTC
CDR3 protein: CASSRTFPQETQYF

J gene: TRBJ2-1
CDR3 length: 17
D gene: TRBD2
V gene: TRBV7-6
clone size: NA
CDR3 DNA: TGTGCCAGCAGCTTAGAGGCTCGACTAGCGGGCGACAATGAGCAGTTCTTC
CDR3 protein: CASSLEARLAGDNEQFF

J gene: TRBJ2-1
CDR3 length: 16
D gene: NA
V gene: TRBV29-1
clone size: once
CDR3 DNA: TGCAGCGCCGCAGAGAGGGGGGGGAGCTCCTACAATGAGCAGTTCTTC
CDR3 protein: CSAAERGGSSYNEQFF

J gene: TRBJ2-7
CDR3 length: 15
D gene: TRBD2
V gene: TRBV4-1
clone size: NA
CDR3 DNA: TGCGCCAGCAGCCTTATAGCGGGGGGGCTCTACGAGCAGTACTTC
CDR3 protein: CASSLIAGGLYEQYF

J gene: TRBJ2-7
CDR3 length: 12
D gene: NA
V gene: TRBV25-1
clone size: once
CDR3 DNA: TGTGCCAGCAGTGAACCGGGATACGAGCAGTACTTC
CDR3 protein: CASSEPGYEQYF

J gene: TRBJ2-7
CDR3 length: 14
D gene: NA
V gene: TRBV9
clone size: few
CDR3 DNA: TGTGCCAGCAGCGTAGTTCCAGGGTCCCACGAGCAGTACTTC
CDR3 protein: CASSVVPGSHEQYF

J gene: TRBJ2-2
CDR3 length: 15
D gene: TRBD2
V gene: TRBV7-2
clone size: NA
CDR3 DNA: TGTGCCAGCAGCTTAGGCCTAGCGGGGACCGGGGAGCTGTTTTTT
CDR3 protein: CASSLGLAGTGELFF

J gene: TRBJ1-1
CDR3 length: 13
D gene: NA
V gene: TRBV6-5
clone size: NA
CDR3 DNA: TGTGCCAGCAGTTACTCACGACGGGATGAAGCTTTCTTT
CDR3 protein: CASSYSRRDEAFF

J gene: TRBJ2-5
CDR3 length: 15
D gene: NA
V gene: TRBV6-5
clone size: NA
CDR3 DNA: TGTGCCAGCAGTTACTCTCGAGGTGAATGGGAGACCCAGTACTTC
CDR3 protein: CASSYSRGEWETQYF

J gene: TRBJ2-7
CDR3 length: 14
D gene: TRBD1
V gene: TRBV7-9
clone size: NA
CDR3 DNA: TGTGCCAGCAGCCCCGGGACAGGGGGGTACGAGCAGTACTTC
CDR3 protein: CASSPGTGGYEQYF

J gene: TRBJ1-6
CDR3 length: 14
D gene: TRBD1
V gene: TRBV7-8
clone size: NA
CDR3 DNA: TGTGCCAGCAGCACAGGGGCCTATAATTCACCCCTCCACTTT
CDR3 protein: CASSTGAYNSPLHF

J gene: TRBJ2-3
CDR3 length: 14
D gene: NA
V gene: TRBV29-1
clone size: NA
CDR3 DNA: TGCAGCGTTGGTGCCCAGACTAGCACAGATACGCAGTATTTT
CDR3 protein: CSVGAQTSTDTQYF

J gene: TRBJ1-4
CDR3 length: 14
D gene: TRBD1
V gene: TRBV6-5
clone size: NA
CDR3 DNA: TGTGCCAGCAGCTACGGGACAGGGGGTCAAAAACTGTTTTTT
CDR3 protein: CASSYGTGGQKLFF

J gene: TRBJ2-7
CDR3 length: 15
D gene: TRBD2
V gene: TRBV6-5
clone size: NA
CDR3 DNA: TGTGCCAGCAGACCCAAGCGGGGAAGCTCCTACGAGCAGTACTTC
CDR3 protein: CASRPKRGSSYEQYF

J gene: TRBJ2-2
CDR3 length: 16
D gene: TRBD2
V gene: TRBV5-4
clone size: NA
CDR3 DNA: TGTGCCAGCAGCTCTAGACTAGCGGGAGGGACCGGGGAGCTGTTTTTT
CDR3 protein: CASSSRLAGGTGELFF

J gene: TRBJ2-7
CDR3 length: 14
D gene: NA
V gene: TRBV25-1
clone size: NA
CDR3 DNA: TGTGCCAGCAGTGGAACAGGCCTCCAAGGGGAGCAGTACTTC
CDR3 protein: CASSGTGLQGEQYF

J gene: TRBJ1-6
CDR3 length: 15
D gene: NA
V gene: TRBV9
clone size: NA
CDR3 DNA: TGTGCCAGCAGCGTAGGGCTGGGGGCGGAATCACCCCTCCACTTT
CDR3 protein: CASSVGLGAESPLHF

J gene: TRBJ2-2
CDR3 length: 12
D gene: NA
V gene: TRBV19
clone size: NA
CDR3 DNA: TGTGCCAGTACGCAGATGGCCGGGGAGCTGTTTTTT
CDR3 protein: CASTQMAGELFF

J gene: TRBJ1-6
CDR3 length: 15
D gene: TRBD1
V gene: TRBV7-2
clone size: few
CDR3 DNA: TGTGCCAGCAGCTCTAACAGGGGGCGGAATTCACCCCTCCACTTT
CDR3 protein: CASSSNRGRNSPLHF

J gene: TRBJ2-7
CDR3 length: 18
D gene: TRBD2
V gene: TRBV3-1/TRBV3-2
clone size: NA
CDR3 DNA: TGTGCCAGCAGCCAAGAAGGCGGGACTAGCCTCAGCTCCTACGAGCAGTACTTC
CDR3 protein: CASSQEGGTSLSSYEQYF

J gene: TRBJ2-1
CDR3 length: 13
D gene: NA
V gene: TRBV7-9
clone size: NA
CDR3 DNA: TGTGCCAGCAGAAAGGGGTCTGGCAATGAGCAGTTCTTC
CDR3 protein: CASRKGSGNEQFF

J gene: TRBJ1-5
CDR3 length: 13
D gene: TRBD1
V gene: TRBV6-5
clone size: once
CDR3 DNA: TGTGCCAGCAAAGGACAGGGAGGTCAGCCCCAGCATTTT
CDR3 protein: CASKGQGGQPQHF

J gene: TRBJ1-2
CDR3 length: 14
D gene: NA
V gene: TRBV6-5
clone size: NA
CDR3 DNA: TGTGCCAGCAGTTACTCCAGGGATAACTATGGCTACACCTTC
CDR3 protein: CASSYSRDNYGYTF

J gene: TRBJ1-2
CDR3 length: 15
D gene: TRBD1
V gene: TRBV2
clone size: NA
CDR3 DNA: TGTGCCAGCAGGGGACAGGGGATGGCATCGAGTGGCTACACCTTC
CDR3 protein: CASRGQGMASSGYTF

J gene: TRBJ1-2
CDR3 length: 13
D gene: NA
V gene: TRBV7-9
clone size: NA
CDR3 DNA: TGTGCCAGCAGCGCAAACAGCAACTATGGCTACACCTTC
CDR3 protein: CASSANSNYGYTF

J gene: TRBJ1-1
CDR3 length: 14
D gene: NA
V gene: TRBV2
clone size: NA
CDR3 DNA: TGTGCCAGCAGTGATGGGCGGGGTGGGACTGAAGCTTTCTTT
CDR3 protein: CASSDGRGGTEAFF

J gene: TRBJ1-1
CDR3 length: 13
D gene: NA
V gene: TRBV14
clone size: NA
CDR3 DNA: TGTGCCAGCAGCCCTAAAATGAACACTGAAGCTTTCTTT
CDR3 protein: CASSPKMNTEAFF

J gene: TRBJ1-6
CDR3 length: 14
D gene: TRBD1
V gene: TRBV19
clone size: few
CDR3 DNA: TGTGCCAGTAGTTTGACAGGGGTAAATTCACCCCTCCACTTT
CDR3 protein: CASSLTGVNSPLHF

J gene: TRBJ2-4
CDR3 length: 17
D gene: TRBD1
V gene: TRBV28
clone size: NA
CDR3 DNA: TGTGCCAGCAGCCCGGACGGGACAGCCGCCGCCAAAAACATTCAGTACTTC
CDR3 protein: CASSPDGTAAAKNIQYF

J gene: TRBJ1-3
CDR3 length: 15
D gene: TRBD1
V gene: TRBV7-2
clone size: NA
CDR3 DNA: TGTGCCAGCAGCTTTCAACAGGGGGCTGGAAACACCATATATTTT
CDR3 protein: CASSFQQGAGNTIYF

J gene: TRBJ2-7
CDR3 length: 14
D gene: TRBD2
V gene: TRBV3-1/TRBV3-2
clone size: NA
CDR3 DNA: TGTGCCAGCAGCCAGGGCGGGAGTCCCTACGAGCAGTACTTC
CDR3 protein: CASSQGGSPYEQYF

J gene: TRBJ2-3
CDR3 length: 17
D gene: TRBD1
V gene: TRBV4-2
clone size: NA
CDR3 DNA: TGTGCCAGCAGCCAAGAGATGGCAGGGGGTACATCAGATACGCAGTATTTT
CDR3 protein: CASSQEMAGGTSDTQYF

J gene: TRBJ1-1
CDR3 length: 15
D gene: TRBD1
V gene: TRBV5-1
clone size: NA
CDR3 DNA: TGCGCCAGCAGCTCGCGGACAGGGCTGAACACTGAAGCTTTCTTT
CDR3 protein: CASSSRTGLNTEAFF

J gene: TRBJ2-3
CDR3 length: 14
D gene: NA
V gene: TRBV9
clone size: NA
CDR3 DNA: TGTGCCAGCAGCGCCGGTGGGGGCCCAGATACGCAGTATTTT
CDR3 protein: CASSAGGGPDTQYF

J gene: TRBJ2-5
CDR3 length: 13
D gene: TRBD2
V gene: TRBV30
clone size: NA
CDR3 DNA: TGTGCCTGGAGTACGGGAGGTGCAGAGACCCAGTACTTC
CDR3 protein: CAWSTGGAETQYF

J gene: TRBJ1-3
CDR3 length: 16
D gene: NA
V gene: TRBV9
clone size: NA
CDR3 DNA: TGTGCCAGCAGCGTAGGGGAGGTCCGCTCTGGAAACACCATATATTTT
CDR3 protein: CASSVGEVRSGNTIYF

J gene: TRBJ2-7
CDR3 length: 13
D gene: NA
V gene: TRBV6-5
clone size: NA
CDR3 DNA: TGTGCCAGCAGCTACGGGAGCCCCTACGAGCAGTACTTC
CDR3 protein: CASSYGSPYEQYF